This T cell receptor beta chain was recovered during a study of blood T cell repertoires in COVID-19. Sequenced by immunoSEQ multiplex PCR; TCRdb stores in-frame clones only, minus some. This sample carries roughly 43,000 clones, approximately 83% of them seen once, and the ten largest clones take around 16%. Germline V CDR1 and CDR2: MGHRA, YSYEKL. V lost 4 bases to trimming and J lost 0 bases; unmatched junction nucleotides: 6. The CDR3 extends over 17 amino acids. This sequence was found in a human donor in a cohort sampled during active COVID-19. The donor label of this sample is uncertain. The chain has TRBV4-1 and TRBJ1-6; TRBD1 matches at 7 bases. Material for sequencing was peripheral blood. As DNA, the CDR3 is TGCGCCAGCAGCCCGGGACAGCAGAGCTCCTATAATTCACCCCTCCACTTT. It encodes CASSPGQQSSYNSPLHF.